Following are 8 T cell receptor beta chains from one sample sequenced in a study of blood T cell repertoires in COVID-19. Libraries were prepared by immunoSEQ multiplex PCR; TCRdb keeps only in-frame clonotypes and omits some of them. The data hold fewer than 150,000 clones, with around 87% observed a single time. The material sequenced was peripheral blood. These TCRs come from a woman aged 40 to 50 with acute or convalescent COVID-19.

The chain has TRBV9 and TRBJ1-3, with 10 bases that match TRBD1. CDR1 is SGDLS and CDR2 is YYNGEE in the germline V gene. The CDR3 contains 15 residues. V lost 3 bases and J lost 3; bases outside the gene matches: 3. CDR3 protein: CASSDRTGGGNTIYF. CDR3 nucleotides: TGTGCCAGCAGCGACCGGACAGGGGGTGGAAACACCATATATTTT.

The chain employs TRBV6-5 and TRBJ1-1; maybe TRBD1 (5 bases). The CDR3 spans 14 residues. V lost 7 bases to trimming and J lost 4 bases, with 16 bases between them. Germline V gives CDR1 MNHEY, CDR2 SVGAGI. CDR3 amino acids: CASKGGAPSTEAFF. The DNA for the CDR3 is TGTGCCAGCAAGGGAGGGGCGCCCAGCACTGAAGCTTTCTTT.

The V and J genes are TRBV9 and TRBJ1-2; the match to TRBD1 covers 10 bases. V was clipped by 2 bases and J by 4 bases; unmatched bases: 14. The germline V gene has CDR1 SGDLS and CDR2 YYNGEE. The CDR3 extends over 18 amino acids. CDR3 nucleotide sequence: TGTGCCAGCAGCGTCAGTCCCGGGACAGGGGCGGTAACCTATGGCTACACCTTC. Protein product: CASSVSPGTGAVTYGYTF.

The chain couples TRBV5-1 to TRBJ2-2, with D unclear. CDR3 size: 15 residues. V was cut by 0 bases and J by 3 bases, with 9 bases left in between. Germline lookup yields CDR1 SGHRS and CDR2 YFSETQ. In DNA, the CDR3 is TGCGCCAGCAGCTTGGGCACCTACGACACCGGGGAGCTGTTTTTT. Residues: CASSLGTYDTGELFF.

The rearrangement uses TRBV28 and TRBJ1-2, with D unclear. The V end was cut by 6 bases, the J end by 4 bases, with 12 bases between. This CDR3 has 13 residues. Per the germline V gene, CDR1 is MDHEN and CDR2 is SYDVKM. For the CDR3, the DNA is TGTGCCAGCAGCCTATTGGGAGCCTATGGCTACACCTTC. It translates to CASSLLGAYGYTF.

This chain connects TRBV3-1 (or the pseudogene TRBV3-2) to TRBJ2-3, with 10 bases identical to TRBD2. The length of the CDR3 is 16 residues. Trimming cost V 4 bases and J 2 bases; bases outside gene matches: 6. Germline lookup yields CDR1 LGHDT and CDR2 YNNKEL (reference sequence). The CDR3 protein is CASSRPLAGATDTQYF. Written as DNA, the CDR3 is TGTGCCAGCAGCCGTCCCCTAGCGGGGGCCACAGATACGCAGTATTTT.

The CDR3 reads CASSLVGGGRTDTQYF. The CDR3 DNA is TGTGCCAGCAGCTTAGTGGGCGGGGGACGCACAGATACGCAGTATTTT. The chain is built from TRBV7-6 and TRBJ2-3; 7 positions match TRBD2. The CDR3 has 16 amino acids. Per germline, CDR1 SGHVS and CDR2 FNYEAQ. With V trimmed by 1 base and J by 1 base, 5 bases remained unmatched.

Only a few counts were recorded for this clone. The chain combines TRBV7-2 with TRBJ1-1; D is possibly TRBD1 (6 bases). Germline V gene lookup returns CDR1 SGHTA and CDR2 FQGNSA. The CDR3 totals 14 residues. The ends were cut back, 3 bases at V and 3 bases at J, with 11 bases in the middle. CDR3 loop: CASSFGGRDTEAFF. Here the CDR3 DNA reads TGTGCCAGCAGCTTCGGGGGGCGGGACACTGAAGCTTTCTTT.